This section outlines one T cell receptor (beta chain) sequence together with its context. Its antigen is unidentified. The data belong to a study of CD8 T cells in ankylosing spondylitis. Whole-study findings and limits: Peripheral blood held disease-linked clones only at relatively low frequency, and these were CD8+. A motif in TCR beta, a set of eight highly homologous variants, appeared characteristic of ankylosing spondylitis blood.

TCRdb recomputed calls from the 5' RACE reads with MiXCR, one row per CDR3 protein. The sample has approximately 400,000 distinct CDR3 sequences, approximately 26% seen once. The TCR sequence derives from a male donor with ankylosing spondylitis. The sample was blood, either unsorted or a sorted T cell fraction (not recorded which).

The CDR3 region has the DNA TGTGCCAGTAGTACGCCGGGACGGGCCTATGGCTACACCTTC. Protein sequence: CASSTPGRAYGYTF. The gene calls are TRBV19 and TRBJ1-2, with D possibly matching TRBD1 (5 bases). V dropped 4 bases and J dropped 4 bases, with 13 bases sitting between them. Per the germline V gene, CDR1 is LNHDA and CDR2 is SQIVND (reference sequence). The CDR3 is 14 residues long. The full variable domain, with the rest looked up from reference TRBV19 and TRBJ1-2, is DGGITQSPKYLFRKEGQNVTLSCEQNLNHDAMYWYRQDPGQGLRLIYYSQIVNDFQKGDIAEGYSVSREKKESFPLTVTSAQKNPTAFYLCASSTPGRAYGYTFGSGTRLTVV.